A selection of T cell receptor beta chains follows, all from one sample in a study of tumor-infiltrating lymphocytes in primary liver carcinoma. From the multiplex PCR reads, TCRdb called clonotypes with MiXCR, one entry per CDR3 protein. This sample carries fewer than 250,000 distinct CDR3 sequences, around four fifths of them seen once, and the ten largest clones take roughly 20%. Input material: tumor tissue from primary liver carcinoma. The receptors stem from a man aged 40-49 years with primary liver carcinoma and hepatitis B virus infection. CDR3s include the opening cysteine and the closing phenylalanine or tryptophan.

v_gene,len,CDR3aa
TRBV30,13,CAWSRDMNTEAFF
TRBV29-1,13,CSVGGLSTVTQYF
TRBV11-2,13,CVRSSELYNEQFF
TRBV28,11,CASTSVLIQYF
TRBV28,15,CASSLFARGLTEAFF
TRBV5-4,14,CTSNPAQVGETHYF
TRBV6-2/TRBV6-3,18,CASSHTLRTLAPNQPQHF
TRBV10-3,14,CAISLEVSDQPQHF
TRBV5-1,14,CASVKGLADNEQFF
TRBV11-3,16,CTSIPGIQRALDTQYF
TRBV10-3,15,CAVTATSGRAGEQYF
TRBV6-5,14,CDSSYPVYNSPLHF
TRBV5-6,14,CANSLPGLAYAQYF
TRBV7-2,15,CASRPPSGVPYEQYF